The 25 T cell receptor beta chains listed next were all sequenced from one sample in a study of cytomegalovirus exposure and HLA in healthy donors. With 60 Vbeta and 13 Jbeta primers, the PCR was carried out. Generated by immunoSEQ multiplex PCR, the TCRdb table keeps only in-frame clones and is missing some. The sample lists 130,000 or so clones, approximately 8.8% seen once, with 4.5% to 7% in the top ten. Sequencing used PBMCs. Every receptor here comes from a man aged 35 to 55 in good health and CMV-seronegative.

The rearrangement links TRBV6-6 to TRBJ1-1; 7 bases fit TRBD1. J was trimmed by 7 bases and V by 6 bases; bases with no gene match: 5. CDR3 length: 12 amino acids. The germline gives CDR1 MNHNY, CDR2 SVGAGI (reference sequence). As DNA, the CDR3 is TGTGCCAGCAGGGGAAGACAGGGTGAAGCTTTCTTT. This sequence encodes CASRGRQGEAFF.

A few counts support this clone. This chain uses TRBV2 with TRBJ2-2; 10 bases match TRBD1. V trimming: 6 bases; J trimming: 7 bases; junction bases outside the gene matches: 11. The CDR3 has 16 amino acids. Germline V gene lookup returns CDR1 SNHLY and CDR2 FYNNEI. CDR3 residues: CASSGHGGQGLGELFF. The CDR3, as DNA: TGTGCCAGCAGCGGACATGGGGGACAGGGGCTCGGGGAGCTGTTTTTT.

This chain joins TRBV28 and TRBJ2-1, with 9 bases identical to TRBD1. Germline lookup yields CDR1 MDHEN and CDR2 SYDVKM. This CDR3 comprises 15 residues. Trimming took 3 bases from V and 4 from J; bases not matched to a gene: 4. CDR3 in DNA: TGTGCCAGCAGTTTGACAGGGGGAGTTTACAATGAGCAGTTCTTC. Translating gives CASSLTGGVYNEQFF.

This clone was counted between two and nine times. V is TRBV2 and J is TRBJ2-7, with 9 bases that match TRBD2. V lost 5 bases, J lost 7 bases, and 9 bases stayed unmatched. The CDR3 consists of 14 residues. Germline assignment: CDR1 SNHLY and CDR2 FYNNEI. CDR3 sequence (DNA): TGTGCCAGCAGTACCGGGCGGGGGGGGATAGAGCAGTACTTC. It encodes CASSTGRGGIEQYF.

This clone turned up a few times. The chain carries TRBV29-1 and TRBJ2-7; the D gene is possibly TRBD1 (5 bases). V shed 7 bases and J shed 3 bases, with 10 bases lying between them. Germline V gives CDR1 SQVTM, CDR2 ANQGSEA. CDR3 length: 11 residues. Here the CDR3 DNA reads TGCAGCGGGGGCCAAGGCTACGAGCAGTACTTC. Encoded protein: CSGGQGYEQYF.

The rearrangement links TRBV4-1 to TRBJ2-5, with 11 bases aligning to TRBD1. The CDR3 has 18 residues. V lost 0 bases to trimming and J lost 4 bases; unmatched junction nucleotides: 10. Germline V gene sequence: CDR1 MGHRA, CDR2 YSYEKL. The CDR3 nucleotides read TGCGCCAGCAGCCAAGATCAGTCCGGGACAGGGGGTCGAGAGACCCAGTACTTC. Translated, it gives CASSQDQSGTGGRETQYF.

This clone appeared a few times. The chain uses TRBV29-1 and TRBJ2-1; 9 nucleotides match TRBD1. Germline CDR1 is SQVTM and CDR2 is ANQGSEA. The CDR3 loop spans 14 amino acids. V was pared by 4 bases and J by 3 bases, with 4 bases of the junction left unmatched. The CDR3: CSVGGQGNYNEQFF. In DNA form, the CDR3 reads TGCAGCGTTGGCGGACAGGGGAACTACAATGAGCAGTTCTTC.

The chain employs TRBV7-8 and TRBJ2-7; 11 nucleotides line up with TRBD2. Germline CDR1 reads SGHVS; CDR2 reads FQNEAQ. This CDR3 has 18 residues. J gave up 7 bases and V 4 bases, and 18 bases lay outside the gene matches. The DNA of the CDR3 is TGTGCCAGCAGCTCCTCGCGACCGGGACTAGCGGCCCTCTATGAGCAGTACTTC. Its protein is CASSSSRPGLAALYEQYF. Using reference TRBV7-8 and TRBJ2-7 for the parts outside the CDR3, the full variable domain is GAGVSQSPRYKVAKRGQDVALRCDPISGHVSLFWYQQALGQGPEFLTYFQNEAQLDKSGLPSDRFFAERPEGSVSTLKIQRTQQEDSAVYLCASSSSRPGLAALYEQYFGPGTRLTVT.

The rearrangement joins TRBV25-1 to TRBJ2-7; a weak D match, TRBD2 (6 bases). The CDR3 has 15 residues. Germline lookup yields CDR1 MGHDK and CDR2 SYGVNS. V was pared by 6 bases and J by 2 bases, with 17 bases between. CDR3 loop: CASRNWGDGAYEQYF. The CDR3 DNA reads TGTGCCAGCAGGAACTGGGGGGACGGAGCCTACGAGCAGTACTTC.

The chain combines TRBV11-3 with TRBJ2-2, with D perhaps matching TRBD1 (6 bases). Between the trimmed V and J ends, which lost 8 bases and 0 bases, there was a span of 7 bases. The CDR3 contains 13 residues. Germline V lookup: CDR1 SGHNT, CDR2 YENEEA. CDR3 sequence (DNA): TGTGCCAGCGGGACAACGAACACCGGGGAGCTGTTTTTT. Its translation is CASGTTNTGELFF.

The V gene is TRBV7-9, the J gene TRBJ1-2; a possible D gene is TRBD1 (5 bases). Trimming removed 0 bases from V and 8 bases from J, with 10 bases in between. The V gene's germline CDR1 is SEHNR and CDR2 FQNEAQ (reference sequence). CDR3 length equals 13 residues. DNA for the CDR3: TGTGCCAGCAGCTTAGCCAGGGCGTACGGCTACACCTTC. It yields the protein CASSLARAYGYTF.

This clone appeared a few times. J is TRBJ2-3 and V is TRBV6-1, with 7 bases fitting TRBD1. V shed 2 bases, J shed 2 bases, and the junction held 4 bases outside the gene matches. Germline CDR1 MNHNS, CDR2 SASEGT. The CDR3 contains 15 residues. Here the CDR3 DNA reads TGTGCCAGCAGTGAACCGGGACAGCTCACAGATACGCAGTATTTT. Its protein product is CASSEPGQLTDTQYF.

The J gene is TRBJ2-7, the V gene TRBV27; 8 bases are shared with TRBD2. This CDR3 contains 14 residues. After removal of 8 bases from V and 3 bases from J, the junction contained 9 bases not matched to a gene. CDR1 and CDR2 (germline): MNHEY, SMNVEV (reference sequence). CDR3 region: CASQLGGGNYEQYF. The DNA of the CDR3 is TGTGCCAGCCAACTCGGGGGGGGGAACTACGAGCAGTACTTC.

This clone appeared a few times. The genes are TRBV5-1 and TRBJ2-7; the match to TRBD2 covers 13 bases. CDR3 length: 15 residues. The germline V gene encodes CDR1 SGHRS and CDR2 YFSETQ. V shed 4 bases and J 3 bases; nucleotides not matched to a gene: 4. DNA of the CDR3: TGCGCCAGCAGCCCCCGGACTAGCGGGGGCTACGAGCAGTACTTC. This translates into CASSPRTSGGYEQYF.

V and J are TRBV7-6 and TRBJ1-3; D call uncertain. CDR3 size: 15 residues. V was pared by 1 base and J by 0 bases, with 7 bases between. The germline gives CDR1 SGHVS, CDR2 FNYEAQ. The CDR3 loop reads CASSLGTASGNTIYF. For the CDR3, the DNA is TGTGCCAGCAGCTTAGGTACAGCCTCTGGAAACACCATATATTTT.

This clone was detected a few times. The V and J genes are TRBV5-4 and TRBJ1-1; no clear D. Germline loops: CDR1 SGHNT, CDR2 YYREEE (reference sequence). The CDR3 has 14 amino acids. V lost 0 bases to trimming and J lost 3 bases, with 9 bases between them. CDR3 in DNA: TGTGCCAGCAGCTTGGGGATGGAGGACACTGAAGCTTTCTTT. This gives the protein CASSLGMEDTEAFF.

This clone occurred a few times. V and J are TRBV5-1 and TRBJ2-7, with 9 nucleotides matching TRBD1. Germline CDR1 and CDR2: SGHRS and YFSETQ. The CDR3 runs to 16 residues. J gave up 6 bases and V 4 bases, and 14 bases lay outside the gene matches. CDR3 DNA sequence: TGCGCCAGCAGCCCCCGTACGGGGACAGGGAGCCTCGAGCAGTACTTC. This codes for CASSPRTGTGSLEQYF. The full variable domain, in which reference TRBV5-1 and TRBJ2-7 provide the parts outside the CDR3, is KAGVTQTPRYLIKTRGQQVTLSCSPISGHRSVSWYQQTPGQGLQFLFEYFSETQRNKGNFPGRFSGRQFSNSRSEMNVSTLELGDSALYLCASSPRTGTGSLEQYFGPGTRLTVT.

In its sample, this clone was seen a few times. The chain links TRBV6-5 to TRBJ1-2, with TRBD1 matching 7 bases. Trimming took 11 bases from V and 2 from J; bases not matched to a gene: 5. Germline V gene lookup returns CDR1 MNHEY and CDR2 SVGAGI. This CDR3 region has 12 residues. CDR3 amino acids: CAVQGNNYGYTF. The CDR3, as DNA: TGTGCCGTACAGGGGAACAACTATGGCTACACCTTC.

The CDR3 DNA follows: TGTGCCATCAGGGGGGGACTGACACTTTCTTCCTACGAGCAGTACTTC. Its translation is CAIRGGLTLSSYEQYF. The V gene is TRBV10-3, the J gene TRBJ2-7; weak D call: TRBD2 (6 bases). This CDR3 is built from 16 residues. The V gene lost 6 bases and the J gene lost 1 base, with 19 bases spanning the gap. From germline, CDR1 is ENHRY and CDR2 SYGVKD.

The CDR3 region is CASSGDRGLADTQYF. The CDR3 region has the DNA TGTGCCAGCAGTGGGGACAGGGGGCTCGCAGATACGCAGTATTTT. The chain employs TRBV25-1 and TRBJ2-3; TRBD1 matches at 12 bases. The CDR3 sequence is 15 residues long. With 4 bases clipped from V and 4 bases from J, the junction kept 3 bases outside the gene matches. The germline V gene encodes CDR1 MGHDK and CDR2 SYGVNS.

This clone has more than one count but fewer than ten. The V gene is TRBV7-9, the J gene TRBJ2-7; the D gene is possibly TRBD1 (6 bases). The CDR3 is made up of 14 amino acids. From germline, CDR1 is SEHNR and CDR2 FQNEAQ (reference sequence). Trimming stripped 1 base from V and 5 bases from J, with 12 bases between. The CDR3 here is CASSLGGRIDEQYF. The CDR3, as DNA: TGTGCCAGCAGCTTAGGGGGGCGGATCGACGAGCAGTACTTC.

This clone was observed a few times. CDR3 loop: CASSETGGTEAFF. In DNA form, the CDR3 reads TGTGCCAGCAGTGAGACAGGCGGGACTGAAGCTTTCTTT. V is TRBV25-1 and J is TRBJ1-1; a possible D gene is TRBD1 (6 bases). CDR1 is MGHDK, CDR2 SYGVNS, per germline. V lost 3 bases to trimming and J lost 5 bases, with 10 bases between them. The CDR3 spans 13 residues.

This chain uses TRBV5-4 with TRBJ2-5; 8 positions match TRBD1. Germline V gene lookup returns CDR1 SGHNT and CDR2 YYREEE (reference sequence). CDR3 length equals 15 residues. J gave up 4 bases and V 4 bases, and 9 bases lay outside the gene matches. The CDR3 here is CASSTPGTGGETQYF. Here the CDR3 DNA reads TGTGCCAGCAGCACGCCGGGAACAGGGGGAGAGACCCAGTACTTC.

This clone has just a few counts. The gene calls are TRBV5-6 and TRBJ1-5, with D unresolved. CDR3 length: 17 amino acids. Germline V gene lookup returns CDR1 SGHDT and CDR2 YYEEEE. V was pared by 2 bases and J by 1 base, with 16 bases between. The DNA of the CDR3 is TGTGCCAGCAGCTTACACTTTGACATCGCCAGCAATCAGCCCCAGCATTTT. It codes for CASSLHFDIASNQPQHF.

The chain links TRBV19 to TRBJ1-5, with 7 bases lining up with TRBD1. Germline V lookup: CDR1 LNHDA, CDR2 SQIVND (reference sequence). The V and J ends lost 5 bases and 6 bases, in that order; junction bases with no gene match: 10. This CDR3 spans 15 amino acids. The CDR3 loop reads CASSGGQGGSQPQHF. Written as DNA, the CDR3 is TGTGCCAGTAGTGGGGGCCAGGGGGGAAGTCAGCCCCAGCATTTT.